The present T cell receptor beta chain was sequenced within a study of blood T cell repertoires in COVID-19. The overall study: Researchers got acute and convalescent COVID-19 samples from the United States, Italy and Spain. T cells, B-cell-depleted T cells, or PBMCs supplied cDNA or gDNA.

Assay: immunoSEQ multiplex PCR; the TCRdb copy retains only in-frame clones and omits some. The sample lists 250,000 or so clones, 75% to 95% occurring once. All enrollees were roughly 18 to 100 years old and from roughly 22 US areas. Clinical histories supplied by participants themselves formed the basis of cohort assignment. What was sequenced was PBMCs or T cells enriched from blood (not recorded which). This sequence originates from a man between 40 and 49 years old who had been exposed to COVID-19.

As DNA, the CDR3 is TGTGCCAGCAGCGTATTTGCCTCGGGAAATGGGCCCAATTCACCCCTCCACTTT. Translation: CASSVFASGNGPNSPLHF. This chain links TRBV9 with TRBJ1-6; no definite D call. The ends were cut back, 1 base at V and 7 bases at J, with 21 bases in the middle. The length of the CDR3 is 18 residues. Germline lookup yields CDR1 SGDLS and CDR2 YYNGEE.